This T cell receptor (beta chain) was observed in a study of a mutant IDH1 vaccine in newly diagnosed glioma. Overall study context: Previous treatment comprised radiotherapy, temozolomide, or both, mostly both. The study, taken as a whole, reports: Immune responses arising from the vaccine appeared in approximately 93% of patients.

Time point reported: baseline, week 1 (first vaccination visit). Treatment described: pre-vaccination baseline after standard-of-care therapy. V was cut by 0 bases and J by 0 bases, with 12 bases left in between. Looked up from germline, CDR1 is LGHNA and CDR2 is YNFKEQ. The CDR3 contains 16 residues. Comments on this clone: As yet, its antigen is unknown.

Profiling relied on immunoSEQ multiplex PCR, and the TCRdb table lists in-frame clones only, not all of them. This table has some 87,000 clones, just under 80% appearing once. The receptor comes from a man aged 40-50 years with glioma. This chain joins TRBV4-2 and TRBJ2-7, with a tentative D call TRBD2 (6 bases). Sequencing was performed on PBMCs, taken from a glioma patient treated with radiotherapy, temozolomide or both. CDR3 DNA sequence: TGTGCCAGCAGCCAAGACGGGCGGGGACTCTCCTACGAGCAGTACTTC. Protein: CASSQDGRGLSYEQYF.